The rows below give T cell receptor beta chains drawn from one sample of a study of cytomegalovirus exposure and HLA in healthy donors. Clones were sequenced by immunoSEQ multiplex PCR, and TCRdb holds only the in-frame ones, with some missing. The profile shows some 150,000 clones, more than 75% of them singletons. Sequenced input: PBMCs. The receptors derive from a woman younger than 35 in good health and CMV-seronegative. Each CDR3 is given without its conserved first and last residue. Fields, in order: V gene, CDR3 protein.

TRBV25-1	AIGRDTDTQY
TRBV19	ASSIRGQGTIRNSPLH
TRBV19	ASTPPGHFNYGYT
TRBV30	AWETSGEETQY
TRBV6-6	ASCRARQGPYEQY
TRBV18	ASSPKAGDTEAF
TRBV5-4	ASSLGLAGVSDTQY
TRBV6-5	ASRGPDVTQPQH
TRBV11-2	ASSSGTSGSPGINEQY
TRBV20-1	SARGAYGYT
TRBV11-3	ASSKQGRDEQY
TRBV7-8	ASSLRVAGKTYEQY
TRBV11-3	ASSLGDRAYNEQL
TRBV2	ASTEGGGEQF
TRBV7-9	ASSLGGQGGEQY
TRBV7-9	ASSREGYGYT
TRBV14	ASSPGTGSSYEQY
TRBV7-9	SSSFGNYGYT
TRBV10-3	AISGTSGSSGSYEQY
TRBV9	ASRGQGGETQY
TRBV18	ASSPIEGGWPQH
TRBV2	ASKGGTGGADTQY
TRBV2	APRPRAGGQPQH
TRBV29-1	SVEGWAGGTDTQY
TRBV7-2	ASRIIGGFSTDTQY
TRBV28	ASSPEPGLAGGKRVTDTQY
TRBV28	ASSLLNGLSETQY
TRBV15	ATSRDGRADQPQH
TRBV12-5	ASGLAGGREQY
TRBV29-1	SVEDGAGGREQY
TRBV9	ASSVGGSSYNSPLH
TRBV4-2	ASSLRTSTSEQF
TRBV6-1	ASSEARQGGYEQY
TRBV10-3	AISPGGPPTDTQY
TRBV19	ASSVQDSLI
TRBV5-4	ASSLIGGGPTETQY
TRBV6-6	ASSPDSVNTEAF
TRBV7-9	ASSESRIGQY
TRBV2	ASRLAGGTDTQY
TRBV27	ASSLTREFRTDTQY